This T cell receptor (beta chain) was retrieved from a study of HIV-infected children after antiretroviral therapy interruption. RNA-based 3' RACE libraries used unique molecular identifiers. One entry per CDR3 protein results from TCRdb running MiXCR on the 3' RACE reads. The repertoire holds just over 4,000 distinct CDR3 sequences, with more than 4.5% as singletons. Documented treatment: PENTA 11 planned treatment interruption arm or continuous ART arm. At least 24 weeks of at least three-drug ART, in children 2 to 15 years. At least 5 million viable PBMCs were required per cryopreserved sample. Trimming removed 7 bases at V and 5 bases at J, with 9 bases between. The CDR3 has 12 residues. The V gene's germline CDR1 is LNHDA and CDR2 SQIVND (reference sequence). This clonotype showed up many times.

The sequence was obtained from a pool of human donors with HIV. Sequences were derived from CD45RO+ CD8+ T cells from PBMCs, pooled from several time points, sampled from a donor given antiretroviral therapy, either interrupted or continuous. The subset: memory CD8+ CD45RO+ CD45RA- T cells. V is TRBV19 and J is TRBJ2-1, with D perhaps matching TRBD2 (6 bases). The CDR3 reads CASNWGDNEQFF. In nucleotides, the CDR3 is TGTGCCAGTAACTGGGGGGACAATGAGCAGTTCTTC.